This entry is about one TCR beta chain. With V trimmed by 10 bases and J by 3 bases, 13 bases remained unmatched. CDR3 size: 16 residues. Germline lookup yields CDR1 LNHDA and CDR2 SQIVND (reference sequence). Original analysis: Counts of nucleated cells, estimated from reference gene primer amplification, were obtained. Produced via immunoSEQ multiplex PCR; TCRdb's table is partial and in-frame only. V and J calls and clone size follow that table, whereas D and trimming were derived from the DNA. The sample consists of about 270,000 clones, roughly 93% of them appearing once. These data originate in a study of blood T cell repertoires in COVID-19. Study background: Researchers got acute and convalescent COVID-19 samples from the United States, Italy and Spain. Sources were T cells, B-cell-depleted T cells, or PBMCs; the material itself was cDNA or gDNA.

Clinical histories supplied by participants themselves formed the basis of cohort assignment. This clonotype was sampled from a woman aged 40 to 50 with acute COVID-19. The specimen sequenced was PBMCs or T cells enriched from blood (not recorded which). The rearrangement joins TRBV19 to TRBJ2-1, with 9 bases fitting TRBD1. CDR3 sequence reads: CATSPEGTGIYNEQFF. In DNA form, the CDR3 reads TGTGCCACCTCCCCGGAGGGGACAGGGATCTACAATGAGCAGTTCTTC.